The next 8 T cell receptor beta chains were all read from a single sample in a study of blood T cell repertoires in COVID-19. Here immunoSEQ multiplex PCR was the method, and the copy in TCRdb shows in-frame clones only, minus some. The sample gives about 250,000 clones, more than 70% of which show up once; approximately 9% is in the top ten. Material: peripheral blood. These receptors were collected from a man aged 40-55 years with active or convalescent COVID-19.

The rearrangement joins TRBV19 to TRBJ2-1, with TRBD2 matching over 10 bases. Per germline, CDR1 LNHDA and CDR2 SQIVND (reference sequence). V was clipped by 1 base and J by 4 bases; unmatched bases: 4. This CDR3 comprises 16 residues. The CDR3 sequence is CASSIVDSGRYNEQFF. The CDR3 nucleotides are TGTGCCAGTAGTATAGTTGATAGCGGGAGGTACAATGAGCAGTTCTTC.

The chain uses TRBV7-9 and TRBJ2-3, with 8 bases fitting TRBD2. Germline lookup yields CDR1 SEHNR and CDR2 FQNEAQ (reference sequence). With V trimmed by 3 bases and J by 0 bases, 8 bases remained unmatched. There are 17 residues in the CDR3. The CDR3 region is CASSFPQAGASTDTQYF. The CDR3 bases are TGTGCCAGCAGCTTCCCCCAAGCGGGAGCGAGCACAGATACGCAGTATTTT.

The chain couples TRBV19 to TRBJ1-2; D uncertain. This CDR3 has 13 residues. The V gene lost 5 bases and the J gene lost 4 bases, with 11 bases spanning the gap. Germline CDR1 is LNHDA and CDR2 is SQIVND (reference sequence). This CDR3 is CASSPLEGYGYTF. The DNA of the CDR3 is TGTGCCAGTAGTCCCTTGGAGGGCTATGGCTACACCTTC.

The gene calls are TRBV5-1 and TRBJ2-5, with TRBD2 as a possible D gene (6 bases). The CDR3 length is 12 residues. CDR1 and CDR2 (germline): SGHRS, YFSETQ. Trimming left V 10 bases short and J 5 bases short, with 15 bases between. Here the CDR3 DNA reads TGCGCCTGCCAGCAGGAGGGGGAGACCCAGTACTTC. Its protein product is CACQQEGETQYF.

The rearrangement links TRBV10-3 to TRBJ1-1; D unresolved. Looked up from germline, CDR1 is ENHRY and CDR2 is SYGVKD. With 0 bases removed from V and 1 base from J, the gap between germline ends came to 9 bases. CDR3 length: 15 amino acids. Here the CDR3 DNA reads TGTGCCATCAGTGAGTCGGGCAAGCCGAACACTGAAGCTTTCTTT. Amino acid sequence: CAISESGKPNTEAFF.

The genes are TRBV6-5 and TRBJ1-2; a weak D match, TRBD1 (5 bases). CDR1 is MNHEY and CDR2 is SVGAGI in the germline V gene. Trimming removed 5 bases from V and 2 bases from J, with 9 bases in between. This CDR3 has 13 residues. CDR3 protein: CASSPDKNYGYTF. The CDR3 DNA reads TGTGCCAGCAGTCCGGACAAGAACTATGGCTACACCTTC.

The chain combines TRBV6-5 with TRBJ2-2; 10 bases are a match to TRBD1. The CDR3 extends over 15 amino acids. Trimming removed 7 bases from V and 3 bases from J; junction bases left unmatched: 5. Germline V gene sequence: CDR1 MNHEY, CDR2 SVGAGI. CDR3 sequence: CASTTGTGDTGELFF. The CDR3 nucleotides read TGTGCCAGCACGACCGGGACAGGGGACACCGGGGAGCTGTTTTTT.

The chain recombines TRBV12-3 or TRBV12-4 with TRBJ2-2; D not certain. The CDR3 covers 13 residues. V shed 7 bases and J shed 0 bases, with 6 bases lying between them. CDR3 in DNA: TGTGCCAGCATCCAGGCGAACACCGGGGAGCTGTTTTTT. Translating gives CASIQANTGELFF.